The source of this TCR beta chain is a study of T-cell memory formation after mild COVID-19 (dated by TCRdb to 2020 to 2023). The study in broad terms: Most TCR sequence clusters were specific to one of the two donors. Longitudinal TCRalpha and TCRbeta repertoire sequencing tracked T-cell clones expanding and contracting after mild COVID-19 in two donors. Two young, previously healthy adult volunteers made up the cohort, one male and one female. General conclusions and limits of the study: SARS-CoV-2 specificity was not confirmed for the second-wave clones peaking on day 37. The detection of some responding clones in pre-infection memory suggests that pre-existing cross-reactive memory T cells joined the SARS-CoV-2 response. Only two mild cases were covered by the study, and larger cohorts that include severe cases with pre-infection samples were considered necessary. Contracting CD4+ clones appeared mostly in the CM and EM memory subsets, whereas CD8+ clones were enriched in EMRA. From day 15 to 85, contracting clones showed balanced CD4/CD8 phenotypes, whereas a second wave of clones that expanded from day 15 to 37 leaned towards CD4+.

The germline V gene gives CDR1 as MNHNS and CDR2 as SASEGT. The CDR3 runs 14 amino acids, cysteine and phenylalanine included. Only CDR3 DNA is held: 42 bases, read in frame from base 1. V trim: 6 bases; J trim: 4 bases; unmatched bases: 6. Ficoll-Paque density gradient centrifugation was used to isolate PBMCs. Points on this clonotype: This receptor's antigen is unknown. One base away there is no much larger clone; base qualities are not given.

For sequencing, an Illumina NovaSeq 6000 was employed. Using 5'RACE with constant-segment primers, TCRalpha and TCRbeta cDNA libraries were constructed, with sample barcodes and unique molecular identifiers added in the process. RNA was extracted from every sample with Trizol reagent. Libraries were amplified in two PCR steps, with a second sample barcode and Illumina TruSeq adapters added in the second step. The libraries were sequenced on an Illumina NovaSeq using 2 x 150 bp paired-end reads. The study's own analysis went as follows. With migec v1.2.7, reads were demultiplexed and then collapsed into UMI-guided consensus sequences. With mixcr v2.1.11, UMI consensuses were aligned to TRA and TRB V and J templates and assembled into clonotypes. A clonotype was counted as expanded or contracted only if both edgeR and NoisET called the change significant, with noise models trained on biological replicates. For edgeR calls, a false discovery rate-adjusted p below 0.01 and a log2 fold-change threshold of 1 were applied. As an exploratory analysis of dynamics, PCA with hierarchical clustering was applied to max-normalized trajectories of the 1000 most abundant clonotypes. Each responding clone was given a CD4 or CD8 phenotype based on the CD4+ and CD8+ repertoires, which had been sequenced separately. TCRdb handled the public reads itself, with Q25 trimming in fastp and clone calling in MiXCR, and kept productive beta chains. CDR3 protein duplicates are merged, each entry listing the most common genes and DNA. None of the V and J calls come from the authors' own analysis; TCRdb made them. Present in this sample are about 450,000 distinct CDR3 sequences, around 22% of which were seen just once. The ten biggest clones cover around 13% of the sample.

This TCR was recovered from an adult woman who had mild COVID-19 (a few samples of this study predate the infection). The sample titles of this study are shuffled in the database, so cell type and time point are left out; the donor was told from shared clones. The sample taken for sequencing was PBMCs or a T cell subset sorted from them (not recorded which). The rearranged segments are TRBV6-1 and TRBJ1-5; the junction holds 7 bases that match TRBD1. The DNA sequence is TGTGCCAGCAGGGGACAGTTGGAGAATCAGCCCCAGCATTTT. This yields the protein CASRGQLENQPQHF.